Sequencing of this T cell receptor (beta chain) was carried out in a study of CD8 T cells in Susac syndrome. The study sequenced TCR beta in blood CD8+ and CD4+ T cells. FACS was used to enrich TEMRA cells, whereas the CD8+ and CD4+ T cells were obtained by negative isolation. The CDR3 has 22 residues. Trimming cost V 7 bases and J 5 bases; bases outside gene matches: 27. Germline loops: CDR1 DFQATT, CDR2 SNEGSKA (reference sequence). Reverse transcription of about 0.5 to 1 ug RNA used random hexamers. The immunoSEQ assay covered 54 Vbeta and 13 Jbeta segments for CDR3. TCRdb redid the calling of the immunoSEQ multiplex PCR reads with MiXCR, one entry per CDR3 protein. The table lists some 150,000 distinct CDR3 sequences, approximately 96% of them singletons.

V is TRBV20-1 and J is TRBJ2-2, with 14 bases lining up with TRBD2. The sequence was obtained from a human donor with Susac syndrome. The sequenced sample was CD4+ T cells from PBMCs. Here the CDR3 DNA reads TGCAGTGGGTTGGGGGACAGGGAAGGCGTTGTGGGGACTAGCGGGGGAACCGGGGAGCTGTTTTTT. It specifies CSGLGDREGVVGTSGGTGELFF.